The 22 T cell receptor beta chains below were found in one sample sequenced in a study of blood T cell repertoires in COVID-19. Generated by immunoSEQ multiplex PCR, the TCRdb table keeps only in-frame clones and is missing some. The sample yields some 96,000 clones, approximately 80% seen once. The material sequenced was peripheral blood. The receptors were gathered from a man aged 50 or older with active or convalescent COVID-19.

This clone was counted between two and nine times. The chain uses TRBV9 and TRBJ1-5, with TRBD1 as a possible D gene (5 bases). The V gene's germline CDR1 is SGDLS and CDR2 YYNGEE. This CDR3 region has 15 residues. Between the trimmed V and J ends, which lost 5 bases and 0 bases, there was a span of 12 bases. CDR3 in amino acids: CASRDSYYSNQPQHF. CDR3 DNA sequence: TGTGCCAGCAGAGACAGCTATTATAGCAATCAGCCCCAGCATTTT.

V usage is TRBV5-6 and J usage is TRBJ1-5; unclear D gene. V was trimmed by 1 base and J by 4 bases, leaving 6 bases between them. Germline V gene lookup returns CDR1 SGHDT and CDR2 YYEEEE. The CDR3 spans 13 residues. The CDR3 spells CASSLSLNQPQHF. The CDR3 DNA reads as TGTGCCAGCAGCTTGAGCCTTAATCAGCCCCAGCATTTT.

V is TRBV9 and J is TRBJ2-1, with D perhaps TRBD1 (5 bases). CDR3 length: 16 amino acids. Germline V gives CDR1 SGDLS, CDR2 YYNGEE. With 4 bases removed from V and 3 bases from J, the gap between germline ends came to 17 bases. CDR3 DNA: TGTGCCAGCAGCTCTGAGACAGTCAGAAACTACAATGAGCAGTTCTTC. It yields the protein CASSSETVRNYNEQFF.

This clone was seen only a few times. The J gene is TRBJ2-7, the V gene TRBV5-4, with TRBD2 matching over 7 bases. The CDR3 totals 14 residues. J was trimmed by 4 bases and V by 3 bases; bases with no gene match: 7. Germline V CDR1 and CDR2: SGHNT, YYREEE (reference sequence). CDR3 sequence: CASSSTSQGYEQYF. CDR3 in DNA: TGTGCCAGCAGCTCGACTAGCCAAGGGTACGAGCAGTACTTC. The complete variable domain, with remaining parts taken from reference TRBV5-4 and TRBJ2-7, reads ETGVTQSPTHLIKTRGQQVTLRCSSQSGHNTVSWYQQALGQGPQFIFQYYREEENGRGNFPPRFSGLQFPNYSSELNVNALELDDSALYLCASSSTSQGYEQYFGPGTRLTVT.

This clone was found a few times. The CDR3 region has the DNA TGCGCCAGCAGCTTGGTTGCGGGTGCCAGGTCTGGGGCCAACGTCCTGACTTTC. Translated: CASSLVAGARSGANVLTF. The chain couples TRBV5-1 to TRBJ2-6; maybe TRBD2 (5 bases). Germline values: CDR1 SGHRS, CDR2 YFSETQ. Trimming left V 0 bases short and J 1 base short, with 14 bases between. This CDR3 spans 18 amino acids.

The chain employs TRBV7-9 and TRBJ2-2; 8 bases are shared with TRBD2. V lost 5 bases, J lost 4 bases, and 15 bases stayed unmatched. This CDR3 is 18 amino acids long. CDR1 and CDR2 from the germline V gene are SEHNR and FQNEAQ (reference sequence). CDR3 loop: CASSHPGLVSYSTGELFF. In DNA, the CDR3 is TGTGCCAGCAGCCACCCGGGACTAGTGAGTTATAGCACCGGGGAGCTGTTTTTT.

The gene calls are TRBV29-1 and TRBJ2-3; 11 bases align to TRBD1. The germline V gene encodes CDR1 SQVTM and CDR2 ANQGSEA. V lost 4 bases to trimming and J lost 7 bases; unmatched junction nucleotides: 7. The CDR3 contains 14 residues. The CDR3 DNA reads TGCAGCGTTGGAAGAGGACAGGGGGCCTATACGCAGTATTTT. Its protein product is CSVGRGQGAYTQYF.

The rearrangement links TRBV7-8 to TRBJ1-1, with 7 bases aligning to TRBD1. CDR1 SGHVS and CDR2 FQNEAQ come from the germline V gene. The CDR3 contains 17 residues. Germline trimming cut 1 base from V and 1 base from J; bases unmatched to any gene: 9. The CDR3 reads CASSLEVRGRGNTEAFF. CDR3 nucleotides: TGTGCCAGCAGCTTAGAAGTGAGGGGGCGGGGGAACACTGAAGCTTTCTTT.

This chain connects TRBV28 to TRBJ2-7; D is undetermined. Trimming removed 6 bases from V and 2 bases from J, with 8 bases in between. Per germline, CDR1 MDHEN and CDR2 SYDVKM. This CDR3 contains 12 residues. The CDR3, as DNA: TGTGCCAGCAGGGGCAGTACCTACGAGCAGTACTTC. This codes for CASRGSTYEQYF.

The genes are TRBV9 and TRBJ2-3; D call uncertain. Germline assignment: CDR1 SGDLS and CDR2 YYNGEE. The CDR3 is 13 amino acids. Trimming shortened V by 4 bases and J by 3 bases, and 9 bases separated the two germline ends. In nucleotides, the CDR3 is TGTGCCAGCAGCCCAAGAGTTACAGATACGCAGTATTTT. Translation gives CASSPRVTDTQYF.

The CDR3 sequence: CASSEDLRTEQYF. DNA for the CDR3: TGTGCCAGCAGTGAAGATCTCCGGACAGAGCAGTACTTC. This chain joins TRBV2 and TRBJ2-7; possible D gene TRBD1, 5 bases. CDR1 SNHLY and CDR2 FYNNEI come from the germline V gene. Trimming stripped 1 base from V and 7 bases from J, with 11 bases between. CDR3 length equals 13 residues.

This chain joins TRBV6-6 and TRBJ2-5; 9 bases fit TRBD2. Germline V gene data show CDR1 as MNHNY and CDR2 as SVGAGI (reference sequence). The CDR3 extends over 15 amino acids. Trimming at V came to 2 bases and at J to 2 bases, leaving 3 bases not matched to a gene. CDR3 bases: TGTGCCAGCAGTTACATGGCGGGAGGGCAAGAGACCCAGTACTTC. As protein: CASSYMAGGQETQYF.

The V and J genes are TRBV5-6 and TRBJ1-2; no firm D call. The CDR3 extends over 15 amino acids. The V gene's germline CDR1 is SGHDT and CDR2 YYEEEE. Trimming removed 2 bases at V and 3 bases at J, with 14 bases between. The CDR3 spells CASSLPSLGHYGYTF. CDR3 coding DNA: TGTGCCAGCAGCTTACCTTCGTTGGGCCACTATGGCTACACCTTC.

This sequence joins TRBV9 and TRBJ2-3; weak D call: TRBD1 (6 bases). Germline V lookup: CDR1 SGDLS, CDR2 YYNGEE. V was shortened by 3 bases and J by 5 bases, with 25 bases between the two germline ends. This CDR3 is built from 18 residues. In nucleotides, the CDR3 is TGTGCCAGCAGCGAGAGCTCGGGTCTAACAGGGATCGTAGATACGCAGTATTTT. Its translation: CASSESSGLTGIVDTQYF. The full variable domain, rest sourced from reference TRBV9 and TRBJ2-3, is DSGVTQTPKHLITATGQRVTLRCSPRSGDLSVYWYQQSLDQGLQFLIQYYNGEERAKGNILERFSAQQFPDLHSELNLSSLELGDSALYFCASSESSGLTGIVDTQYFGPGTRLTVL.

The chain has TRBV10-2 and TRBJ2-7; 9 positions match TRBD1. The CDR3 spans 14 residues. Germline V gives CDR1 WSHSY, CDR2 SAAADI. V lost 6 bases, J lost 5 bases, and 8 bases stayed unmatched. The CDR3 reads CASRTGTGTDEQYF. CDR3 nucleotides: TGCGCCAGCAGAACCGGGACAGGGACCGACGAGCAGTACTTC.

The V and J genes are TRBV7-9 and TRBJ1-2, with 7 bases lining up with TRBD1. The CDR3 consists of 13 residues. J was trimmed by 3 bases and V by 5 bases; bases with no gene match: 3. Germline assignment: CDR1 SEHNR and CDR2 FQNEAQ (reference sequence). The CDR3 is CASSPTGDYGYTF. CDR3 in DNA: TGTGCCAGCAGCCCTACAGGGGACTATGGCTACACCTTC.

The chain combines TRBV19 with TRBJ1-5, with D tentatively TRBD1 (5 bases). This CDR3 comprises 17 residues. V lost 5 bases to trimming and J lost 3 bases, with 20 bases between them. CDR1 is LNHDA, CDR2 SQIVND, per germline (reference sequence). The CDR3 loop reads CASSSTLYGGLNQPQHF. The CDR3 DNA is TGTGCCAGTAGTTCAACCCTTTACGGGGGACTCAATCAGCCCCAGCATTTT. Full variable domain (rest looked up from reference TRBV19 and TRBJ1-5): DGGITQSPKYLFRKEGQNVTLSCEQNLNHDAMYWYRQDPGQGLRLIYYSQIVNDFQKGDIAEGYSVSREKKESFPLTVTSAQKNPTAFYLCASSSTLYGGLNQPQHFGDGTRLSIL.

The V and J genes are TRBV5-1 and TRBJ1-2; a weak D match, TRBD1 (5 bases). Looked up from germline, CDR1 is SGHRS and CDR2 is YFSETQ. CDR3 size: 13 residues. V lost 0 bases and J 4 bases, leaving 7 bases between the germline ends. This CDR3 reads CASSLGQLYGYTF. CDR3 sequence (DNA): TGCGCCAGCAGCTTGGGACAGCTCTATGGCTACACCTTC.

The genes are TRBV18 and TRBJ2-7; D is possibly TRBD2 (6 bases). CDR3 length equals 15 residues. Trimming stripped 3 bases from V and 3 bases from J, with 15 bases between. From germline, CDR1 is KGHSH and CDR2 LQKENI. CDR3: CASSPGGTRGYEQYF. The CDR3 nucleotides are TGTGCCAGCTCACCGGGAGGAACTAGAGGCTACGAGCAGTACTTC.

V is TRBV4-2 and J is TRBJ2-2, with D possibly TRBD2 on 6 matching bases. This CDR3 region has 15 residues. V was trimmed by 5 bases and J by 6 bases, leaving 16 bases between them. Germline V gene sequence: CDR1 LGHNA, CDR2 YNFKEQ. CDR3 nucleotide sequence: TGTGCCAGCAGCGAAGGGACTCCCCAGGCCGGGGAGCTGTTTTTT. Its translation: CASSEGTPQAGELFF.

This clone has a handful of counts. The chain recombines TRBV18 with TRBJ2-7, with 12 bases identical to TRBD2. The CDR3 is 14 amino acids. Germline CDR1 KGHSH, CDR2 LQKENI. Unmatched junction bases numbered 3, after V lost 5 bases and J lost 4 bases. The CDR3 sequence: CASSTLAGGYEQYF. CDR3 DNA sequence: TGTGCCAGCTCAACTCTAGCGGGAGGGTACGAGCAGTACTTC. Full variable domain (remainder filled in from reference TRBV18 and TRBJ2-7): NAGVMQNPRHLVRRRGQEARLRCSPMKGHSHVYWYRQLPEEGLKFMVYLQKENIIDESGMPKERFSAEFPKEGPSILRIQQVVRGDSAAYFCASSTLAGGYEQYFGPGTRLTVT.

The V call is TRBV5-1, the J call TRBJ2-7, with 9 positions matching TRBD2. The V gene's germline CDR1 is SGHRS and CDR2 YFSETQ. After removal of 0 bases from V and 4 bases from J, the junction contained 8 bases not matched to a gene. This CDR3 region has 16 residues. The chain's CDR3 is CASSLGASGAQYEQYF. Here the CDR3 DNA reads TGCGCCAGCAGCTTGGGGGCTAGCGGGGCCCAGTACGAGCAGTACTTC.